This T cell receptor (beta chain) was identified in a study of beta chain features in type 1 diabetes. Study-level background: All samples together contributed around 98,000,000 sorted cells for examination.

Turning to this clone: Its antigen is unidentified.

Isolated RNA was reverse transcribed in full, so expressed TCRB transcripts were sequenced. Some clones are missing from TCRdb's copy, which holds only in-frame ones; the method was immunoSEQ multiplex PCR. The table has some 280,000 clones, roughly an eighth seen once. The CDR3 totals 11 residues. Between the trimmed V and J ends, which lost 5 bases and 5 bases, there was a span of 6 bases. The V gene's germline CDR1 is SEHNR and CDR2 FQNEAQ (reference sequence). Study-wide results and caveats: Researchers report that Type 1 diabetes patients had moderately but significantly shorter TCRB CDR3s across all four CD4+ subsets.

The sample consisted of naive CD4+ T cells from blood. The rearrangement links TRBV7-9 to TRBJ2-5; no clear D gene. The source is a man between 25 and 39 years old with type 1 diabetes. The CDR3 DNA follows: TGTGCCAGCAGCGATCAGGAGACCCAGTACTTC. This sequence encodes CASSDQETQYF.